This T cell receptor beta chain was obtained from a study of blood T cell repertoires in COVID-19. V lost 2 bases to trimming and J lost 5 bases; unmatched junction nucleotides: 8. Germline V lookup: CDR1 MGHRA, CDR2 YSYEKL. The CDR3 is made up of 16 amino acids. Enrolment of Seattle patients took place during active infection, and they were followed longitudinally. TCRdb keeps only in-frame clones here, not all; method: immunoSEQ multiplex PCR. The data show 350,000 or so clones, over 85% seen once. The gene calls are TRBV4-1 and TRBJ2-5; 10 bases fit TRBD2. The sequence was obtained from an older woman with COVID-19, enrolled during active disease. Material: peripheral blood. DNA for the CDR3: TGCGCCAGCAGCCAACTAGCGGGGGAACAGGTGGAGACCCAGTACTTC. This gives the protein CASSQLAGEQVETQYF.